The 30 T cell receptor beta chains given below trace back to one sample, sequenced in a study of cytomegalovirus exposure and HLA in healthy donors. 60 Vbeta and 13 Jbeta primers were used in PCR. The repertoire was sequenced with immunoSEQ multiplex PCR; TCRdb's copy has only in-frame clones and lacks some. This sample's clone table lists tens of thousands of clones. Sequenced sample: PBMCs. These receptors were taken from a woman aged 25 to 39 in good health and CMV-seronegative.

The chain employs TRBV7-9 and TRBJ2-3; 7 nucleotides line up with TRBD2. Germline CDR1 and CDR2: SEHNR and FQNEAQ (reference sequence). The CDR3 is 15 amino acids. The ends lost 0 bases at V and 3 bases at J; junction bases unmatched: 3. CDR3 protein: CASSLARELTDTQYF. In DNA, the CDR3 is TGTGCCAGCAGCTTAGCGCGGGAGTTAACAGATACGCAGTATTTT.

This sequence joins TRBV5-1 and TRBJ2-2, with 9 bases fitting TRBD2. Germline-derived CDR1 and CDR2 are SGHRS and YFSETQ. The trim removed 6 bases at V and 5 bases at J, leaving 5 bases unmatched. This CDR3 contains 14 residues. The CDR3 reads CASKISGSTGELFF. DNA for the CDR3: TGCGCCAGCAAGATTAGCGGGAGTACCGGGGAGCTGTTTTTT.

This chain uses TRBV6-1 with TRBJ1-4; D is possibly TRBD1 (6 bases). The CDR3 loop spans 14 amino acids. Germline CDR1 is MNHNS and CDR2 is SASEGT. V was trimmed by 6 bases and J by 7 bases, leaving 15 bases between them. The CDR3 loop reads CASRAQGGFEKLFF. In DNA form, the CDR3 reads TGTGCCAGCAGGGCACAGGGTGGGTTTGAAAAACTGTTTTTT.

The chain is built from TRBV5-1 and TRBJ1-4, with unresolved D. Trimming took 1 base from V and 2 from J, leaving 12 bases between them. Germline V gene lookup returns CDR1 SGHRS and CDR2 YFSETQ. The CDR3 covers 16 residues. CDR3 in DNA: TGCGCCAGCAGCTTGCTTCCACCGGGGACTAATGAAAAACTGTTTTTT. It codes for CASSLLPPGTNEKLFF.

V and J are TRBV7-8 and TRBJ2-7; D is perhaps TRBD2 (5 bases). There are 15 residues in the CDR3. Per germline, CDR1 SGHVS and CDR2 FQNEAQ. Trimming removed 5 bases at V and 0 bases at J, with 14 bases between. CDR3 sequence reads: CASSPRAFLSYEQYF. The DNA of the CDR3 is TGTGCCAGCAGCCCGCGGGCCTTCCTCTCCTACGAGCAGTACTTC.

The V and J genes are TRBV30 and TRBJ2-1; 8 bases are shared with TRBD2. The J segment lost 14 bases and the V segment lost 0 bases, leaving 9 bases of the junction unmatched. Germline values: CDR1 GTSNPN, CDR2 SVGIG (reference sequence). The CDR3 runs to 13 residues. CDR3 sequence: CAWSVGLANEEFF. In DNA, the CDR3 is TGTGCCTGGAGTGTAGGACTAGCCAACGAGGAGTTCTTC. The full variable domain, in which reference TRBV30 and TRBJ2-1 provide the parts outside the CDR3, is SQTIHQWPATLVQPVGSPLSLECTVEGTSNPNLYWYRQAAGRGLQLLFYSVGIGQISSEVPQNLSASRPQDRQFILSSKKLLLSDSGFYLCAWSVGLANEEFFGPGTRLTVL.

This CDR3 is CASSLGAGEQFF. CDR3 nucleotide sequence: TGTGCCAGCAGCTTAGGGGCGGGTGAGCAGTTCTTC. V usage is TRBV11-2 and J usage is TRBJ2-1; D is perhaps TRBD2 (5 bases). This CDR3 is 12 amino acids long. CDR1 is SGHAT and CDR2 is FQNNGV in the germline V gene. Trimming shortened V by 1 base and J by 9 bases, and 7 bases separated the two germline ends.

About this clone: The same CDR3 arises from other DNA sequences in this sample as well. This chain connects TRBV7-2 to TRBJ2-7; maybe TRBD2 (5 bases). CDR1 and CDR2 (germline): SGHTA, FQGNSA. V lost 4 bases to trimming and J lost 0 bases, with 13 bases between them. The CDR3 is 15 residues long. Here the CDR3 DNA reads TGTGCCAGCAGCTCGAGCACTAGTGGCTCCTACGAGCAGTACTTC. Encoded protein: CASSSSTSGSYEQYF.

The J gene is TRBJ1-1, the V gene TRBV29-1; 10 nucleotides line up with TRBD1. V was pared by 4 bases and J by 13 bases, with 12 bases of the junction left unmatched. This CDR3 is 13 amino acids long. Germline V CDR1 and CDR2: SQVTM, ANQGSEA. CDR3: CSVVFGQGGWDFF. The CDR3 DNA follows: TGCAGCGTTGTATTTGGACAGGGGGGATGGGATTTCTTT. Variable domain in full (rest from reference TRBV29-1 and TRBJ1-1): SAVISQKPSRDICQRGTSLTIQCQVDSQVTMMFWYRQQPGQSLTLIATANQGSEATYESGFVIDKFPISRPNLTFSTLTVSNMSPEDSSIYLCSVVFGQGGWDFFGQGTRLTVV.

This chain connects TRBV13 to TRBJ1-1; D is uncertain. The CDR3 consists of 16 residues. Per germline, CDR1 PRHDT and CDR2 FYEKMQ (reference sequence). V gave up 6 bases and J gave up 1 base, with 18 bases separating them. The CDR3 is CASRESRTGWNTEAFF. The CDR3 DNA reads TGTGCCAGCAGAGAGAGTAGGACGGGATGGAACACTGAAGCTTTCTTT.

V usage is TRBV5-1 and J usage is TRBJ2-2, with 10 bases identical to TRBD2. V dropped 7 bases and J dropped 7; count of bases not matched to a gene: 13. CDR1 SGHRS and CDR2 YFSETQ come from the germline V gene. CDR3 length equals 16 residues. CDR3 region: CASRRTSGSVGGELFF. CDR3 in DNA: TGCGCCAGCCGCAGGACTAGCGGTTCGGTCGGCGGGGAGCTGTTTTTT.

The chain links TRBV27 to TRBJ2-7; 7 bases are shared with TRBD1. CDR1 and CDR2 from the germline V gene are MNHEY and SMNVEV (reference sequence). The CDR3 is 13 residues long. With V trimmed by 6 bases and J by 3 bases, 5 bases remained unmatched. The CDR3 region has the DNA TGTGCCAGCAGGGCAGGGGGTATCTACGAGCAGTACTTC. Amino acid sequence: CASRAGGIYEQYF.

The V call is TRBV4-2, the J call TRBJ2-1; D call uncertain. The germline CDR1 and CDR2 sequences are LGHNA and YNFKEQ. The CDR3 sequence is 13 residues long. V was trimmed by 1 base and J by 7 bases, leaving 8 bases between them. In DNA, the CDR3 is TGTGCCAGCAGCCAAGCCTTGAGAAATGAGCAGTTCTTC. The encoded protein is CASSQALRNEQFF.

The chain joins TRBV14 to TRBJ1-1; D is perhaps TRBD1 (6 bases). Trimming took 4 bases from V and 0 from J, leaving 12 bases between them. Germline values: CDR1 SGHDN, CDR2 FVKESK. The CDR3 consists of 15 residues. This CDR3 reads CASSRPGTLNTEAFF. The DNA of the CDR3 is TGTGCCAGCAGCCGCCCCGGGACATTGAACACTGAAGCTTTCTTT.

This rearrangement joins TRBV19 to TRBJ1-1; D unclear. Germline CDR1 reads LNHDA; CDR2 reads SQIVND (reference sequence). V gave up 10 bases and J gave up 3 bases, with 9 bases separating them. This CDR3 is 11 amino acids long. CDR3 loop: CATRLYTEAFF. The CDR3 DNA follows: TGTGCCACCCGTCTATACACTGAAGCTTTCTTT.

The chain's CDR3 is CASSLIAGVEVEQFF. The CDR3 DNA follows: TGCGCCAGCAGCTTGATAGCGGGAGTTGAGGTTGAGCAGTTCTTC. The V call is TRBV5-1, the J call TRBJ2-1; TRBD2 aligns across 9 bases. The CDR3 is 15 amino acids. V shed 1 base and J 9 bases; nucleotides not matched to a gene: 8. Germline CDR1 is SGHRS and CDR2 is YFSETQ. The full variable domain, rest sourced from reference TRBV5-1 and TRBJ2-1, is KAGVTQTPRYLIKTRGQQVTLSCSPISGHRSVSWYQQTPGQGLQFLFEYFSETQRNKGNFPGRFSGRQFSNSRSEMNVSTLELGDSALYLCASSLIAGVEVEQFFGPGTRLTVL.

The CDR3 sequence is CASSQLTGGYTF. The DNA of the CDR3 is TGCGCCAGCAGCCAACTGACAGGTGGCTACACCTTC. The rearrangement uses TRBV4-1 and TRBJ1-2, with TRBD1 as a possible D gene (6 bases). The CDR3 consists of 12 residues. Trimming removed 2 bases at V and 7 bases at J, with 8 bases between. Per the germline V gene, CDR1 is MGHRA and CDR2 is YSYEKL.

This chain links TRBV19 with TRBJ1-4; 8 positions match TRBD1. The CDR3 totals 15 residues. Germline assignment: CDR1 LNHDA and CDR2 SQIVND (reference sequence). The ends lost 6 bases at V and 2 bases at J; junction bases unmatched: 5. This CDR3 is CASSPRQGTNEKLFF. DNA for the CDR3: TGTGCCAGTAGCCCCCGACAGGGGACTAATGAAAAACTGTTTTTT. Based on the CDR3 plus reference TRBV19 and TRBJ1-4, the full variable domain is DGGITQSPKYLFRKEGQNVTLSCEQNLNHDAMYWYRQDPGQGLRLIYYSQIVNDFQKGDIAEGYSVSREKKESFPLTVTSAQKNPTAFYLCASSPRQGTNEKLFFGSGTQLSVL.

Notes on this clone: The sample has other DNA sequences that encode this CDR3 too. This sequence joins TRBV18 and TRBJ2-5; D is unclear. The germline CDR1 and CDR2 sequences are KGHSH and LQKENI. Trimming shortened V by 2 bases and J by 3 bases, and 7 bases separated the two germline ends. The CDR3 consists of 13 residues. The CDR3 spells CASSPGQKETQYF. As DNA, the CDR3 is TGTGCCAGCTCACCAGGGCAAAAAGAGACCCAGTACTTC. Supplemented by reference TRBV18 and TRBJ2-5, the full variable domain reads NAGVMQNPRHLVRRRGQEARLRCSPMKGHSHVYWYRQLPEEGLKFMVYLQKENIIDESGMPKERFSAEFPKEGPSILRIQQVVRGDSAAYFCASSPGQKETQYFGPGTRLLVL.

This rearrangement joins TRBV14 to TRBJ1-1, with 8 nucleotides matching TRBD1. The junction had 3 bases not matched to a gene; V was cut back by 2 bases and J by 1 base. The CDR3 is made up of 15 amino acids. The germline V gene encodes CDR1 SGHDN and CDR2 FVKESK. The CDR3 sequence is CASSQIGQGNTEAFF. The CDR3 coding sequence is TGTGCCAGCAGCCAAATCGGACAGGGGAACACTGAAGCTTTCTTT.

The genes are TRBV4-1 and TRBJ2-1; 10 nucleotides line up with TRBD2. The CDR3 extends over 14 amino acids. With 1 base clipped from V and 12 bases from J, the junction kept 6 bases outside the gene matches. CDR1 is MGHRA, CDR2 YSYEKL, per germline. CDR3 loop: CASSQVTSGALQFF. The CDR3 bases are TGCGCCAGCAGCCAAGTTACTAGCGGGGCATTGCAGTTCTTC.

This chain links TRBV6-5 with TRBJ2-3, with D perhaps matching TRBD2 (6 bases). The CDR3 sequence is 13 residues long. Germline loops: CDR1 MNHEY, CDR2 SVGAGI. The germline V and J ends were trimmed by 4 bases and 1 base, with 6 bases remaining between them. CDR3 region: CASSLAGTDTQYF. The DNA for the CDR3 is TGTGCCAGCAGTTTAGCGGGCACAGATACGCAGTATTTT.

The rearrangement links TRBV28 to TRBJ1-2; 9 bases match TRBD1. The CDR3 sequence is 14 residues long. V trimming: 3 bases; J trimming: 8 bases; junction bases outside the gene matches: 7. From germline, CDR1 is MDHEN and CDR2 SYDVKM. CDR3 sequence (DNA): TGTGCCAGCAGTTTTGGGACAGGGATTAGGGGCTACACCTTC. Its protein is CASSFGTGIRGYTF.

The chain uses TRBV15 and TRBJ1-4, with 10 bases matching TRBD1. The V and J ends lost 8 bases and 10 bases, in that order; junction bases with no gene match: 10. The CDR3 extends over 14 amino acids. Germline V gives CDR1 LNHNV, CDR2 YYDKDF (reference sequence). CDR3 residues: CATAEGQGSVKLFF. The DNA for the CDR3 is TGTGCCACCGCAGAGGGACAGGGGTCCGTAAAACTGTTTTTT. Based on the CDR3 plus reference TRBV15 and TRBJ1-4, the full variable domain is DAMVIQNPRYQVTQFGKPVTLSCSQTLNHNVMYWYQQKSSQAPKLLFHYYDKDFNNEADTPDNFQSRRPNTSFCFLDIRSPGLGDTAMYLCATAEGQGSVKLFFGSGTQLSVL.

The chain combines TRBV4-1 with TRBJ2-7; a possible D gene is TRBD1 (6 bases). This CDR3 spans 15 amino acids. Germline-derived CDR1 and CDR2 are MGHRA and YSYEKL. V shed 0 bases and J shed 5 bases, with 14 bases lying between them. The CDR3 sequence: CASSQERAGANEQYF. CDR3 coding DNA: TGCGCCAGCAGCCAAGAAAGAGCAGGGGCGAACGAGCAGTACTTC.

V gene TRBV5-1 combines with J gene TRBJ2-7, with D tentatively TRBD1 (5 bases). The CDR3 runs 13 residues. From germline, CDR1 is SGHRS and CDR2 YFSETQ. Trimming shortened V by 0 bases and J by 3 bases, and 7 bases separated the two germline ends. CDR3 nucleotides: TGCGCCAGCAGCTTGGTTCAGGGCTACGAGCAGTACTTC. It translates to CASSLVQGYEQYF.

CDR3 amino acids: CASRRHRDDTEAFF. DNA of the CDR3: TGTGCCAGTAGGCGTCACAGGGACGACACTGAAGCTTTCTTT. This rearrangement joins TRBV19 to TRBJ1-1; D may be TRBD1 (6 bases). The CDR3 consists of 14 residues. From germline, CDR1 is LNHDA and CDR2 SQIVND (reference sequence). The V and J ends lost 6 bases and 3 bases respectively, with 14 bases between them.

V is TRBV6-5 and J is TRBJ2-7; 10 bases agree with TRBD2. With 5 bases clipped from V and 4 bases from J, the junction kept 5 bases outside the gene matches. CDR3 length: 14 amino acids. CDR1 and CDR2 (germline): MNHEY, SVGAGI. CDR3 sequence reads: CASSRGLAAYEQYF. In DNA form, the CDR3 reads TGTGCCAGCAGTCGAGGACTAGCGGCGTACGAGCAGTACTTC.

In DNA, the CDR3 is TGTGCCAGTAGTATAGCAGGGGCAATGGGGGAAAATGAAAAACTGTTTTTT. Translation: CASSIAGAMGENEKLFF. The chain is built from TRBV19 and TRBJ1-4; tentative D call: TRBD1 (6 bases). V shed 1 base and J shed 5 bases, with 17 bases lying between them. CDR1 LNHDA and CDR2 SQIVND come from the germline V gene (reference sequence). The CDR3 spans 17 residues.

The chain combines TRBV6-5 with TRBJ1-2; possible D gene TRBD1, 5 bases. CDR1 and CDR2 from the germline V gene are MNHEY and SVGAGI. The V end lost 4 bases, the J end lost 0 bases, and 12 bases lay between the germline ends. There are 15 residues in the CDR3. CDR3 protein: CASSSRQHTNYGYTF. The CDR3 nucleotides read TGTGCCAGCAGTTCCCGACAGCATACTAACTATGGCTACACCTTC.